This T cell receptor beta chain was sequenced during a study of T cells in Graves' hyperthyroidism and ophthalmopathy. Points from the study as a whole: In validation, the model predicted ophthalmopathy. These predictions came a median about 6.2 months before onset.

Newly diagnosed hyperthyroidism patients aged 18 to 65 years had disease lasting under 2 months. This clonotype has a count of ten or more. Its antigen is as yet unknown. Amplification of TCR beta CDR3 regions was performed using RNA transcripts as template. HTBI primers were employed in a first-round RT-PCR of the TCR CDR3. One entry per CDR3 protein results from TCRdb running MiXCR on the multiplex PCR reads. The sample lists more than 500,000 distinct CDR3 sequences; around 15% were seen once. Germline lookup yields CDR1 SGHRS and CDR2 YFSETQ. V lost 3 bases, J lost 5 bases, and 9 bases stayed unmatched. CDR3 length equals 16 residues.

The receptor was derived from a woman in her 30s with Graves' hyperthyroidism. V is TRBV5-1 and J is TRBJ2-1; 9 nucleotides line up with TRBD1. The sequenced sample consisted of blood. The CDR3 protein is CASSSQAGQGHNEQFF. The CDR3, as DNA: TGCGCCAGCAGCTCCCAGGCGGGACAGGGCCACAATGAGCAGTTCTTC.